The source of this T cell receptor beta chain is a study of CD8+CD57+ T cells in acquired aplastic anemia. As for the study in general: Sorting CD4+ and CD8+ cells gave DNA averaging 3.2 ug. Study-level results: Significant differences in CD8+ Simpson's diversity were not observed between patients and controls.

Genomic DNA provided the template from which TCR beta VDJ and CDR3 profiles were obtained. From the reads, TCRdb called clonotypes with MiXCR, one entry per CDR3 protein. The sample records about 120,000 distinct CDR3 sequences, 58% being singletons. CD8+CD57+ cell expansion, shown by flow cytometry, had occurred in the patients selected for sequencing. CDR3 length equals 13 residues. Germline trimming cut 11 bases from V and 2 bases from J; bases unmatched to any gene: 5. Germline lookup yields CDR1 SNHLY and CDR2 FYNNEI. This clonotype was seen a few times. The antigen is not known. Material for sequencing was sorted CD4+, CD8+, or CD8+CD57+ T cells (not recorded which) from PBMCs. The sequence was collected from a human donor with aplastic anemia. The genes are TRBV2 and TRBJ2-3, with 9 bases matching TRBD1. The CDR3 spells CASRTGVTDTQYF. The CDR3 region has the DNA TGTGCCTCCCGGACAGGGGTCACAGATACGCAGTATTTT.